These T cell receptor beta chains were read from a single sample in a study of blood T cell repertoires in COVID-19. Data came from immunoSEQ multiplex PCR; TCRdb stores just in-frame clones and leaves some out. The sample includes some 15,000 clones, 87% of them seen just once. Sequenced material: peripheral blood. The receptors come from a human donor in a cohort sampled during active COVID-19. CDR3s include the opening cysteine and the closing phenylalanine or tryptophan. D genes are given only for firm matches. For some rows the clone size is stated as once, few or many, or as a class when expanded; others skip it.

TGTGCCACCAGTGATTTGCCGGGGACTAGCGGGAGGGTTATGTTCTTC | CATSDLPGTSGRVMFF | TRBV24-1 | TRBD2 | TRBJ2-1 | NA
TGTGCCAGCAGTTACGATCCCAGGCATAATTCACCCCTCCACTTT | CASSYDPRHNSPLHF | TRBV6-5 | NA | TRBJ1-6 | NA
TGTGCCAGCAGCCCTACAGAGAATCAGCCCCAGCATTTT | CASSPTENQPQHF | TRBV4-2 | NA | TRBJ1-5 | NA
TGTGCCAGCAGCTCTTCGACAGGAATTTACGAGCAGTACTTC | CASSSSTGIYEQYF | TRBV5-5 | NA | TRBJ2-7 | once
TGTGCCAGCAGCTTGGACGGGAGCTCCTACAATGAGCAGTTCTTC | CASSLDGSSYNEQFF | TRBV5-4 | NA | TRBJ2-1 | once
TGCGCCAGCAGTGAGGGACAAAACAGGGGGGTGGGCTACACCTTC | CASSEGQNRGVGYTF | TRBV10-2 | TRBD1 | TRBJ1-2 | NA
TGTGCCAGCGGTAGCTCAGTTTACAATGAGCAGTTCTTC | CASGSSVYNEQFF | TRBV28 | NA | TRBJ2-1 | NA
TGTGCCATCAGTGAGTCAAGTGAGAAGTCGGGAAACACTGAAGCTTTCTTT | CAISESSEKSGNTEAFF | TRBV10-3 | NA | TRBJ1-1 | NA
TGTGCCAGCAGCTTAGTACATACCTACAATGAGCAGTTCTTC | CASSLVHTYNEQFF | TRBV7-9 | NA | TRBJ2-1 | NA
TGTGCCAGCAGTTACGGCGGCTGGGAGACCCAGTACTTC | CASSYGGWETQYF | TRBV6-6 | NA | TRBJ2-5 | NA
TGTGCCTGGAGTTCTCCAGCTAGCTCTGGAAACACCATATATTTT | CAWSSPASSGNTIYF | TRBV30 | NA | TRBJ1-3 | NA
TGTGCCAGCAGCTTGTTTGGGGGCGATTCACCCCTCCACTTT | CASSLFGGDSPLHF | TRBV5-5 | NA | TRBJ1-6 | NA
TGCGCCAGCAGCCTTACAGGGGGCTCACTTCAAGAGACCCAGTACTTC | CASSLTGGSLQETQYF | TRBV5-1 | TRBD1 | TRBJ2-5 | NA
TGTGCCAGCAGTTTAACCGGGACAGGGAACAATCAGCCCCAGCATTTT | CASSLTGTGNNQPQHF | TRBV27 | TRBD1 | TRBJ1-5 | NA
TGTGCCAGCAGCTTTGGGCAAAACTCTGGAAACACCATATATTTT | CASSFGQNSGNTIYF | TRBV13 | NA | TRBJ1-3 | few
TGCGCCAGCAGCCAAGACACCGGGACGATCGCGGGAGTGACCTACGAGCAGTACTTC | CASSQDTGTIAGVTYEQYF | TRBV4-3 | TRBD2 | TRBJ2-7 | NA
TGTGCCACCAGCAGAGCCCTACTAGCGGGAGGATACGAGCAGTACTTC | CATSRALLAGGYEQYF | TRBV15 | TRBD2 | TRBJ2-7 | NA
TGTGCCAGCAGCTACGGACAGGGATTGAACGAGCAGTACTTC | CASSYGQGLNEQYF | TRBV7-6 | TRBD1 | TRBJ2-7 | once
TGCAGCGTTACCCGGGACAGGGAGACCCAGTACTTC | CSVTRDRETQYF | TRBV29-1 | TRBD1 | TRBJ2-5 | NA
TGTGCCAGCAGCGGCTTTGGCAGTTCCTCTGGGGCCAACGTCCTGACTTTC | CASSGFGSSSGANVLTF | TRBV5-6 | NA | TRBJ2-6 | NA
TGTGCCAGCAGTGATCTTGGCCTTCAGGACTACGAGCAGTACTTC | CASSDLGLQDYEQYF | TRBV6-4 | NA | TRBJ2-7 | NA
TGTGCCAGCAGCCGGCCGGGGGTAGCGGGAGAGGCAGATACGCAGTATTTT | CASSRPGVAGEADTQYF | TRBV4-2 | TRBD2 | TRBJ2-3 | NA
TGTGCCAGCAGTTACGTTTCAGGGAAGGACGGCGGGACTACCTACGAGCAGTACTTC | CASSYVSGKDGGTTYEQYF | TRBV6-2/TRBV6-3 | TRBD2 | TRBJ2-7 | NA
TGTGCCAGCAGCCCGTTAGCGGGAACAACCTACGAGCAGTACTTC | CASSPLAGTTYEQYF | TRBV9 | TRBD2 | TRBJ2-7 | once
TGTGCCAGCAGTCCACACAGGGACACCGGGGAGCTGTTTTTT | CASSPHRDTGELFF | TRBV28 | NA | TRBJ2-2 | NA
TGTGCCAGCAGCAAGGTGGCTAGGGACAGGGGGCCTTCACCCCTCCACTTT | CASSKVARDRGPSPLHF | TRBV11-2 | TRBD1 | TRBJ1-6 | NA
TGTGCCAGCATCTCCCTGCGGCATGGCTACACCTTC | CASISLRHGYTF | TRBV28 | NA | TRBJ1-2 | NA
TGCGCCAGCAGCTCGCTGACAGGGGGTTATGGCTACACCTTC | CASSSLTGGYGYTF | TRBV5-1 | TRBD1 | TRBJ1-2 | NA
TGTGCCAGCAGCTCTGACGTCTTAACAGGGTCTTATACTAACTTT | CASSSDVLTGSYTNF | TRBV28 | NA | TRBJ1-1 | NA
TGTGCCAGCAGCGAGCACAGGGGCCAGAACACTGAAGCTTTCTTT | CASSEHRGQNTEAFF | TRBV7-6 | TRBD1 | TRBJ1-1 | once
TGTGCCAGCAGCTCGGATGGGACTAGTAGGTACTTC | CASSSDGTSRYF | TRBV7-2 | TRBD2 | TRBJ2-7 | NA
TGCGCCAGCAGCCCCCGGACTAGGGGGGTATGGGGTCGTGGGGAAAGCTCCTACAATGAGCAGTTCTTC | CASSPRTRGVWGRGESSYNEQFF | TRBV5-1 | NA | TRBJ2-1 | NA
TGCGCCAGCAGCTTGTATGACAGGGATATCGAGACCCAGTACTTC | CASSLYDRDIETQYF | TRBV5-1 | TRBD1 | TRBJ2-5 | NA
TGTGCCAGCAGCTCCGGACAGACCCTAGCCAAAAACATTCAGTACTTC | CASSSGQTLAKNIQYF | TRBV6-2/TRBV6-3 | NA | TRBJ2-4 | NA
TGTGCCAGCAGCGAGCGACAGGAGATGTACCAAGAGACCCAGTACTTC | CASSERQEMYQETQYF | TRBV13 | NA | TRBJ2-5 | NA
TGTGCCAGCAGCTCTTCCTACGAGCAGTACTTC | CASSSSYEQYF | TRBV28 | NA | TRBJ2-7 | NA
TGTGCCAGTAGTACCTCGACGGGTTCACCCCTCCACTTT | CASSTSTGSPLHF | TRBV19 | NA | TRBJ1-6 | few
TGCGCCAGCAGCTCCTTACAGGGGGACTATGGCTACACCTTC | CASSSLQGDYGYTF | TRBV5-1 | TRBD1 | TRBJ1-2 | NA
TGTGCCAGCAGTATCCAGCCCAGACAGGTCTACGAGCAGTACTTC | CASSIQPRQVYEQYF | TRBV2 | NA | TRBJ2-7 | NA
TGTGCCAGCAGCCAACACCGGACAGGAAATACAGATACGCAGTATTTT | CASSQHRTGNTDTQYF | TRBV3-1/TRBV3-2 | TRBD1 | TRBJ2-3 | NA
TGTGCCAGCAGCCTAGCGGGAAAGAACACTGAAGCTTTCTTT | CASSLAGKNTEAFF | TRBV3-1/TRBV3-2 | NA | TRBJ1-1 | once
TGTGCCAGCAGCGTAGCCGCGACAGGACCCTACGAGCAGTACTTC | CASSVAATGPYEQYF | TRBV9 | NA | TRBJ2-7 | NA
TGTGCCTGGAGGGGGCTTTCGAATGAAAAACTGTTTTTT | CAWRGLSNEKLFF | TRBV30 | NA | TRBJ1-4 | NA
TGTGCCAGCAGCCCTGGGACTACGGGGGATCAGCCCCAGCATTTT | CASSPGTTGDQPQHF | TRBV27 | NA | TRBJ1-5 | NA
TGTGCCAGCAGCTTCCCTAGCGGAGCTTACAATGAGCAGTTCTTC | CASSFPSGAYNEQFF | TRBV5-4 | TRBD2 | TRBJ2-1 | NA
TGCGCCAGCAGGGGGGGGACTAGCGGGAGGGGTTCCTACAATGAGCAGTTCTTC | CASRGGTSGRGSYNEQFF | TRBV10-2 | TRBD2 | TRBJ2-1 | NA
TGTGCCAGCAGTTTTACGAGCGACTACAATGAGCAGTTCTTC | CASSFTSDYNEQFF | TRBV27 | NA | TRBJ2-1 | NA
TGTGCCAGCAGCTTAACAGGGGTTGGGGCCAACGTCCTGACTTTC | CASSLTGVGANVLTF | TRBV3-1/TRBV3-2 | TRBD1 | TRBJ2-6 | NA
TGCGCCAGCAGCCAAGAACTAGCGGGAGCTAATGAGCAGTTCTTC | CASSQELAGANEQFF | TRBV4-3 | TRBD2 | TRBJ2-1 | once
TGTGCCAGCAGCCACTCGACAGGTAACACTAAAGCTTTCTTT | CASSHSTGNTKAFF | TRBV3-1/TRBV3-2 | NA | TRBJ1-1 | NA
TGTGCCTGGAGTCGTGATGGGACTAGCAGCTACGAGCAGTACTTC | CAWSRDGTSSYEQYF | TRBV30 | TRBD2 | TRBJ2-7 | NA
TGTGCCAGCAGCGACAGAGTAGGAGCGGGAGGTACGCAGTATTTT | CASSDRVGAGGTQYF | TRBV3-1/TRBV3-2 | TRBD2 | TRBJ2-3 | large
TGTGCCAGCAGTTATGCCCTCGGACAGGCGTATGATACGCAGTATTTT | CASSYALGQAYDTQYF | TRBV6-5 | TRBD1 | TRBJ2-3 | NA
TGTGCCAGCAATTACGGGGGGTTAAGCACAGATACGCAGTATTTT | CASNYGGLSTDTQYF | TRBV27 | TRBD2 | TRBJ2-3 | NA
TGTGCCTGGGGAGGGACTAGCGGAGATACGCAGTATTTT | CAWGGTSGDTQYF | TRBV30 | TRBD2 | TRBJ2-3 | NA